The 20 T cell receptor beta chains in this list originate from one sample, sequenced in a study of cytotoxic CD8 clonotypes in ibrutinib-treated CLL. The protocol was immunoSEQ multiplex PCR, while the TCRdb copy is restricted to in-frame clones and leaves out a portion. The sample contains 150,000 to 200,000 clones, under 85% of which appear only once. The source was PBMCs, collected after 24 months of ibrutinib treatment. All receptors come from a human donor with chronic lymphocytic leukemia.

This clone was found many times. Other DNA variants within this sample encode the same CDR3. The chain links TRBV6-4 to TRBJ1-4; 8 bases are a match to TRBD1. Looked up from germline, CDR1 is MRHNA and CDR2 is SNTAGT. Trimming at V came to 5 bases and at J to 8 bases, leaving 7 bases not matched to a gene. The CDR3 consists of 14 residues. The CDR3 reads CASSPGQEGEKLFF. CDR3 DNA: TGTGCCAGCAGTCCGGGACAGGAAGGAGAAAAACTGTTTTTT.

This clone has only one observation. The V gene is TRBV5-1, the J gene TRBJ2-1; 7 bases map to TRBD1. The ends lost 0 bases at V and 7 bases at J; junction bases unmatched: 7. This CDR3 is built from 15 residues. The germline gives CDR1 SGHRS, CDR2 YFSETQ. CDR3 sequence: CASSLAGGSVNEQFF. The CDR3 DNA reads TGCGCCAGCAGCTTGGCAGGGGGTAGCGTGAATGAGCAGTTCTTC.

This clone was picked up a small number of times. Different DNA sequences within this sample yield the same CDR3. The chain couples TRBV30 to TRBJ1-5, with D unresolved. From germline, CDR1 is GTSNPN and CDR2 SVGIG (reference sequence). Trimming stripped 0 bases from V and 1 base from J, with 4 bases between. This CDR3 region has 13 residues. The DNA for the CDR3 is TGTGCCTGGAGTGTACGGAGCAATCAGCCCCAGCATTTT. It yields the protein CAWSVRSNQPQHF.

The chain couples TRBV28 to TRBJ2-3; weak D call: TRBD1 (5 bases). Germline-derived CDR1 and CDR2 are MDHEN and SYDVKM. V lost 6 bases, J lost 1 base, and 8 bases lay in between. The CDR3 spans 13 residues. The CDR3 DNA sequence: TGTGCCAGCAGCCAAGGGGGCACAGATACGCAGTATTTT. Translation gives CASSQGGTDTQYF.

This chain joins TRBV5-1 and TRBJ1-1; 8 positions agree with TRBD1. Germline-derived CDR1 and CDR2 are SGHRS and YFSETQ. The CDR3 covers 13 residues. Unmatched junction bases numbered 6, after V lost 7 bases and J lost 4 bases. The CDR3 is CASRQGKTTEAFF. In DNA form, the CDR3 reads TGCGCCAGCCGACAGGGGAAGACCACTGAAGCTTTCTTT.

CDR3 DNA sequence: TGTGCCAGCAGCGTAGGTCAGTACAATGAGCAGTTCTTC. This codes for CASSVGQYNEQFF. The chain couples TRBV9 to TRBJ2-1, with D hard to call. V lost 0 bases, J lost 4 bases, and 5 bases lay in between. Germline CDR1 reads SGDLS; CDR2 reads YYNGEE. There are 13 residues in the CDR3.

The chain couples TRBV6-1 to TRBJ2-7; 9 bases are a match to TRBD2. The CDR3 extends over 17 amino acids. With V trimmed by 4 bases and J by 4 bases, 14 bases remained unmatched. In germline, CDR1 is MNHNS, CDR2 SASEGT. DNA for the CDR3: TGTGCCAGCAGTGCCCTTTGGAATAGCGGGAGAACGTACGAGCAGTACTTC. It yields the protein CASSALWNSGRTYEQYF.

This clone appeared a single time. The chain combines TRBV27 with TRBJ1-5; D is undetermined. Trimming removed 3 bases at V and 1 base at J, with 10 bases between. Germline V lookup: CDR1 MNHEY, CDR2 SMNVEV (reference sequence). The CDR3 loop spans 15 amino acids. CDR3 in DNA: TGTGCCAGCAGTTTTACGATTGAAAGCAATCAGCCCCAGCATTTT. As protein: CASSFTIESNQPQHF.

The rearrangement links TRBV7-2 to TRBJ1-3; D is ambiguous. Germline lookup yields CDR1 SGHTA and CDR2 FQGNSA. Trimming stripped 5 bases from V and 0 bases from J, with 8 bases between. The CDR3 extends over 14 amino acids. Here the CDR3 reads CASSPMVSGNTIYF. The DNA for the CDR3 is TGTGCCAGCAGCCCAATGGTCTCTGGAAACACCATATATTTT.

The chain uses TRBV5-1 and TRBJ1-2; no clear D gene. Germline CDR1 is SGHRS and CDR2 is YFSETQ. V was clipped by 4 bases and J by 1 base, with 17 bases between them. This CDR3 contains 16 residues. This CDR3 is CASSPTRRADNYGYTF. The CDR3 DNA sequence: TGCGCCAGCAGCCCTACTCGGAGGGCGGATAACTATGGCTACACCTTC.

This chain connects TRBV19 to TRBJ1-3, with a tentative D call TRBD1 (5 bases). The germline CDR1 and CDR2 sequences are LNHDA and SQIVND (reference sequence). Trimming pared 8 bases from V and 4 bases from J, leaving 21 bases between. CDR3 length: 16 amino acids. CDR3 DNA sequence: TGTGCCAGTGGAATCAGCAGGGTATCTGGCGGAAACACCATATATTTT. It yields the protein CASGISRVSGGNTIYF.

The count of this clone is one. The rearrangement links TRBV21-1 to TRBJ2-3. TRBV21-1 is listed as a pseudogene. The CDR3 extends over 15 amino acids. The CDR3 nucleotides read TGTGCCAGCAGCCGGATCGATGGGGGTGAAGATACGCAGTATTTT. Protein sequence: CASSRIDGGEDTQYF.

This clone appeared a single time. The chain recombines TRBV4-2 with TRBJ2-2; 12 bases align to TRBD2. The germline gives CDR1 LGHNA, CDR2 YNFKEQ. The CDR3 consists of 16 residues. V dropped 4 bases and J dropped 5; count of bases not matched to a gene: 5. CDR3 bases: TGTGCCAGCAGCCCTAGCGGGGGGGGCCGGACCGGGGAGCTGTTTTTT. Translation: CASSPSGGGRTGELFF.

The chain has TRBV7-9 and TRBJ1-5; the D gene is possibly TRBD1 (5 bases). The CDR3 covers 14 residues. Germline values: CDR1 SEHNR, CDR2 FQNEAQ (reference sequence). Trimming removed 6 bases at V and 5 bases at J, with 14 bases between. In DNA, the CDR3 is TGTGCCAGCAGTTTTGGGCAGGGTTATCAGCCCCAGCATTTT. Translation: CASSFGQGYQPQHF.

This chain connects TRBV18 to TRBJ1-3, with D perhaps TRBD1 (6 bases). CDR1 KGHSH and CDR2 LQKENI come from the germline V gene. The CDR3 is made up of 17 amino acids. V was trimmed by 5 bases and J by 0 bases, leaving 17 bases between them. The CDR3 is CASSTKEQGVSGNTIYF. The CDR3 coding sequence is TGTGCCAGCTCAACCAAGGAACAGGGCGTCTCTGGAAACACCATATATTTT. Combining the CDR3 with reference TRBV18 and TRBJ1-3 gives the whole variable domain NAGVMQNPRHLVRRRGQEARLRCSPMKGHSHVYWYRQLPEEGLKFMVYLQKENIIDESGMPKERFSAEFPKEGPSILRIQQVVRGDSAAYFCASSTKEQGVSGNTIYFGEGSWLTVV.

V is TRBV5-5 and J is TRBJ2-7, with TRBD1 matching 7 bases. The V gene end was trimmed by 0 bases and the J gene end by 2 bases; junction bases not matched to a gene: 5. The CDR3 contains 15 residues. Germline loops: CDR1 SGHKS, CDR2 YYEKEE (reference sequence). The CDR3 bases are TGTGCCAGCAGCTTGGCCCTTGGGACAGCCTACGAGCAGTACTTC. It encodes CASSLALGTAYEQYF. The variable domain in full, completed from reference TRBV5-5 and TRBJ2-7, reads DAGVTQSPTHLIKTRGQQVTLRCSPISGHKSVSWYQQVLGQGPQFIFQYYEKEERGRGNFPDRFSARQFPNYSSELNVNALLLGDSALYLCASSLALGTAYEQYFGPGTRLTVT.

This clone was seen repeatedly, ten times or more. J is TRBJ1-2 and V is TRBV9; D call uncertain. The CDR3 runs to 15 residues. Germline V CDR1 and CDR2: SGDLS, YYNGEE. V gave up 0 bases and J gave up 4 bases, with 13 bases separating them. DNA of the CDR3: TGTGCCAGCAGCGTAGGTGGCGATGACCCCTATGGCTACACCTTC. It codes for CASSVGGDDPYGYTF.

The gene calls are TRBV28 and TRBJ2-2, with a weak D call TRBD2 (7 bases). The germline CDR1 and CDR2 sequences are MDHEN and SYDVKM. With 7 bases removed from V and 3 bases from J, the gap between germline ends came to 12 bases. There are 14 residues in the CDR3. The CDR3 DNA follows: TGTGCCAGCAAGGGGGGGCGAGACACCGGGGAGCTGTTTTTT. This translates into CASKGGRDTGELFF.

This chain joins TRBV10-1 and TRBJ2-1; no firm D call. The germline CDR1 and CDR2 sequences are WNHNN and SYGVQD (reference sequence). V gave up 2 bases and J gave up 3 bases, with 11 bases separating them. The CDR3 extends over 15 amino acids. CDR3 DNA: TGCGCCAGCAGTGAGCCCGGCAGGAACTACAATGAGCAGTTCTTC. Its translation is CASSEPGRNYNEQFF.

The CDR3 DNA reads TGTGCCAGCAGCTTTCGGACGGAACGGGATGAGCAGTTCTTC. This encodes CASSFRTERDEQFF. This chain joins TRBV11-2 and TRBJ2-1; D remains ambiguous. CDR3 length: 14 amino acids. V shed 3 bases and J shed 8 bases, with 14 bases lying between them. CDR1 and CDR2 (germline): SGHAT, FQNNGV.